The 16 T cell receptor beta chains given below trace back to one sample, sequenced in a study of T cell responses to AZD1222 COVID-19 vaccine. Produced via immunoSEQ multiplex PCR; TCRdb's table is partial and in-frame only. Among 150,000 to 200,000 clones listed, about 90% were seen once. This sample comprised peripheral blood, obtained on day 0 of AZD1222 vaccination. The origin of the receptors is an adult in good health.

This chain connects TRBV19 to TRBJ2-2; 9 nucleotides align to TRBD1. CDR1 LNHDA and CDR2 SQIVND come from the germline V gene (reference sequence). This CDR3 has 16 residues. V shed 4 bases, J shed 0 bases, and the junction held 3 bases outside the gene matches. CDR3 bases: TGTGCCAGTAGTACACAGGGGGCGCCGAACACCGGGGAGCTGTTTTTT. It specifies CASSTQGAPNTGELFF. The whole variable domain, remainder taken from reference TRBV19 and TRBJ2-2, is DGGITQSPKYLFRKEGQNVTLSCEQNLNHDAMYWYRQDPGQGLRLIYYSQIVNDFQKGDIAEGYSVSREKKESFPLTVTSAQKNPTAFYLCASSTQGAPNTGELFFGEGSRLTVL.

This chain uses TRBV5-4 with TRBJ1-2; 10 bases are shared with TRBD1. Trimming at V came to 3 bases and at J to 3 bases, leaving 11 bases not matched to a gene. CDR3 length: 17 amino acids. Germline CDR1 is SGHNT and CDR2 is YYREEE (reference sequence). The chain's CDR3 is CASSSLGTGALDYGYTF. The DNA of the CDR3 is TGTGCCAGCAGCTCCCTTGGGACAGGGGCTTTAGACTATGGCTACACCTTC.

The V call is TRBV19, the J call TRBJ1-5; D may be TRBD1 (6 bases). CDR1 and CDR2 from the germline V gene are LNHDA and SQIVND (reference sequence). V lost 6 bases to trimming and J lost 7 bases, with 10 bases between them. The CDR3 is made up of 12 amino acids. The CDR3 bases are TGTGCCAGTAGCTTTAGGGGGCAGCCCCAGCATTTT. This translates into CASSFRGQPQHF.

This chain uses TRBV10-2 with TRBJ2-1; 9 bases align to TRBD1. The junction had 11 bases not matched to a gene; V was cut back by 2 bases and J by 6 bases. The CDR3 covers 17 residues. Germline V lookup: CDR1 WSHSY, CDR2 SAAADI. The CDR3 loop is CASSEDRGVIGINEQFF. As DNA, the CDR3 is TGCGCCAGCAGTGAGGACAGGGGGGTTATAGGGATCAATGAGCAGTTCTTC.

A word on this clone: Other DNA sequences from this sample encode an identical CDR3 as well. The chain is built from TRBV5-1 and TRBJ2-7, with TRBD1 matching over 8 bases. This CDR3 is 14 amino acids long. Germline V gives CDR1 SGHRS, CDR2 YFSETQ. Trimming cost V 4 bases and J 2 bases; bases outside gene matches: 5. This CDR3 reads CASSLGTGAYEQYF. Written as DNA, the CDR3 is TGCGCCAGCAGCCTAGGGACAGGAGCCTACGAGCAGTACTTC.

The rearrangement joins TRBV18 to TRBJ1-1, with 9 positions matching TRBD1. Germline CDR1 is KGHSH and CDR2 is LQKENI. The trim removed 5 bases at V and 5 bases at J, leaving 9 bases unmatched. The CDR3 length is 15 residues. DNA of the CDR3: TGTGCCAGCTCATCTCAGACAGGGGGAAGAACTGAAGCTTTCTTT. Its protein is CASSSQTGGRTEAFF.

CDR3 nucleotide sequence: TGTGCCAGCAGTCCGGGACAGAACTACGAGCAGTACTTC. Translating it yields CASSPGQNYEQYF. The chain joins TRBV27 to TRBJ2-7, with 7 bases aligning to TRBD1. Germline V CDR1 and CDR2: MNHEY, SMNVEV (reference sequence). The J segment lost 3 bases and the V segment lost 5 bases, leaving 4 bases of the junction unmatched. This CDR3 region has 13 residues.

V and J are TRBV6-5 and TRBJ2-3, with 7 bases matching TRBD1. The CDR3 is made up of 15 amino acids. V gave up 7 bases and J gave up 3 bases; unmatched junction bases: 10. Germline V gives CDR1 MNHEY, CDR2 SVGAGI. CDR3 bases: TGTGCCAGCATTTCGACAGGGCTGGGGACAGATACGCAGTATTTT. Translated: CASISTGLGTDTQYF.

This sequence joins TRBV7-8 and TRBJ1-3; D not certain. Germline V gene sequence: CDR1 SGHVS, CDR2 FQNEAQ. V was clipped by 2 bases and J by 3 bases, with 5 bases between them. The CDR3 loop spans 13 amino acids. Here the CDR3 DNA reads TGTGCCAGCAGCTTAACAAGTGGAAACACCATATATTTT. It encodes CASSLTSGNTIYF.

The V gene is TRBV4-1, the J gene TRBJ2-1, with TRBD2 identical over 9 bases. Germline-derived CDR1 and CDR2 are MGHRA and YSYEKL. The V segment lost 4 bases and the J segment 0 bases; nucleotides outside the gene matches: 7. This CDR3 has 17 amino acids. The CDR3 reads CASSPLSSGDSYNEQFF. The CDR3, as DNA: TGCGCCAGCAGCCCTCTTTCTAGCGGGGACTCCTACAATGAGCAGTTCTTC.

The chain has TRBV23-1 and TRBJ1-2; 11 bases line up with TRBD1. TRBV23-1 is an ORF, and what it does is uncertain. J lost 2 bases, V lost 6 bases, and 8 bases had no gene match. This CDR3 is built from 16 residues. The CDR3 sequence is CASSPDRGRWNYGYTF. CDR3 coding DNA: TGCGCCAGCAGCCCGGACAGGGGGCGATGGAACTATGGCTACACCTTC.

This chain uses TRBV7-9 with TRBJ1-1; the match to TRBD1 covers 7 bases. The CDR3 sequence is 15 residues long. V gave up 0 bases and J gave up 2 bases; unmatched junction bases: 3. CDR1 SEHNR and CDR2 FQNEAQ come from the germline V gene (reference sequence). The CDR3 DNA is TGTGCCAGCAGCTTAGCCGGGACAGTCAACACTGAAGCTTTCTTT. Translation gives CASSLAGTVNTEAFF. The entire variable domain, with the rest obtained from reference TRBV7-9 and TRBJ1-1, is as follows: DTGVSQNPRHKITKRGQNVTFRCDPISEHNRLYWYRQTLGQGPEFLTYFQNEAQLEKSRLLSDRFSAERPKGSFSTLEIQRTEQGDSAMYLCASSLAGTVNTEAFFGQGTRLTVV.

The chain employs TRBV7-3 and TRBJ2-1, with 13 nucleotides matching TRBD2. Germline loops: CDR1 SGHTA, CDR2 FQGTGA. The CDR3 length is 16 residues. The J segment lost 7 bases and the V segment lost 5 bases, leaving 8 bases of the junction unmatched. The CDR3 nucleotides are TGTGCCAGCAGCCCAAAGGGACTAGCGGGGAGGAATGAGCAGTTCTTC. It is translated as CASSPKGLAGRNEQFF.

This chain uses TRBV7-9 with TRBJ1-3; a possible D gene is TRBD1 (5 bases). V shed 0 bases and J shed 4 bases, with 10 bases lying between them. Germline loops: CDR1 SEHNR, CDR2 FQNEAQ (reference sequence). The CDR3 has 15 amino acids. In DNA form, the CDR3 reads TGTGCCAGCAGCTTAGCCGGGGCAGCCGGAAACACCATATATTTT. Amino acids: CASSLAGAAGNTIYF. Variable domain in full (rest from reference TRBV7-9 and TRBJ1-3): DTGVSQNPRHKITKRGQNVTFRCDPISEHNRLYWYRQTLGQGPEFLTYFQNEAQLEKSRLLSDRFSAERPKGSFSTLEIQRTEQGDSAMYLCASSLAGAAGNTIYFGEGSWLTVV.

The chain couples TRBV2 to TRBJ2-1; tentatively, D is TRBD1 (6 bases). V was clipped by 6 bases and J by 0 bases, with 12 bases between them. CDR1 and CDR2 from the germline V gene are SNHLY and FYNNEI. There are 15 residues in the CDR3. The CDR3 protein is CASRQGPISYNEQFF. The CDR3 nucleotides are TGTGCCAGCAGACAGGGACCGATCTCCTACAATGAGCAGTTCTTC.

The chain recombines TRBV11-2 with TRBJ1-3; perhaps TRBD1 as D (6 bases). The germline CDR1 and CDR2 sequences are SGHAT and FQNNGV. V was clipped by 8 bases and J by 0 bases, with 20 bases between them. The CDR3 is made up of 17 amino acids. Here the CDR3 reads CASGNPRGSSSGNTIYF. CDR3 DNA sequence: TGTGCCAGCGGCAACCCCAGGGGCTCCAGCTCTGGAAACACCATATATTTT.